The 15 T cell receptor beta chains below come from one sample, sequenced in a study of shared clonotypes between healthy human individuals. Generated by immunoSEQ multiplex PCR, the TCRdb table keeps only in-frame clones and is missing some. Of under 1 million clones in the sample, more than 85% are singletons; the top ten hold less than 25%. The naive CD8 population came from CD45RO-negative cells selected for CCR7, without terminally differentiated effector memory CD45RA+ cells. What was sequenced was naive CD8+ T cells sorted from blood. The receptors were sampled from a man aged 30 to 45 in good health.

The V call is TRBV27, the J call TRBJ1-3; the D gene is possibly TRBD1 (6 bases). Germline-derived CDR1 and CDR2 are MNHEY and SMNVEV (reference sequence). The CDR3 loop spans 13 amino acids. V lost 5 bases to trimming and J lost 2 bases, with 7 bases between them. The CDR3 sequence is CASSAGAGNTIYF. In DNA, the CDR3 is TGTGCCAGCAGTGCAGGGGCTGGAAACACCATATATTTT.

The chain employs TRBV7-2 and TRBJ2-7, with 7 bases lining up with TRBD2. V gave up 2 bases and J gave up 1 base; unmatched junction bases: 5. This CDR3 is built from 15 residues. Germline V gene lookup returns CDR1 SGHTA and CDR2 FQGNSA. The CDR3: CASSLTSEISYEQYF. For the CDR3, the DNA is TGTGCCAGCAGCTTAACTAGCGAGATATCCTACGAGCAGTACTTC.

The V and J genes are TRBV27 and TRBJ1-5; D gene unclear. This CDR3 region has 14 residues. Germline assignment: CDR1 MNHEY and CDR2 SMNVEV (reference sequence). Trimming took 3 bases from V and 3 from J, leaving 9 bases between them. CDR3 protein: CASSLGYPNQPQHF. DNA for the CDR3: TGTGCCAGCAGTTTGGGGTATCCCAATCAGCCCCAGCATTTT.

The chain joins TRBV19 to TRBJ2-7; perhaps TRBD1 as D (5 bases). Germline loops: CDR1 LNHDA, CDR2 SQIVND (reference sequence). The CDR3 runs to 13 residues. Trimming pared 3 bases from V and 3 bases from J, leaving 9 bases between. As DNA, the CDR3 is TGTGCCAGTAGTATCGGACACGGCTACGAGCAGTACTTC. Translating it yields CASSIGHGYEQYF.

The rearrangement joins TRBV9 to TRBJ1-1; TRBD1 is a possible D gene (6 bases). Germline V gives CDR1 SGDLS, CDR2 YYNGEE. The CDR3 runs 17 residues. The V gene lost 4 bases and the J gene lost 2 bases, with 21 bases spanning the gap. CDR3: CASSTQGTSGANTEAFF. The CDR3 coding sequence is TGTGCCAGCAGCACCCAAGGGACGTCGGGGGCTAACACTGAAGCTTTCTTT.

V gene TRBV27 combines with J gene TRBJ2-1; 11 nucleotides align to TRBD2. CDR1 MNHEY and CDR2 SMNVEV come from the germline V gene (reference sequence). Losses at the gene ends were 5 bases for V and 6 bases for J; bases not matched to a gene: 3. The CDR3 extends over 14 amino acids. The chain's CDR3 is CASSVLAGVNEQFF. CDR3 DNA: TGTGCCAGCAGTGTACTAGCGGGAGTCAATGAGCAGTTCTTC.

V usage is TRBV7-9 and J usage is TRBJ1-1, with a possible D match to TRBD1 (5 bases). Trimming removed 5 bases at V and 2 bases at J, with 15 bases between. The CDR3 spans 15 residues. Germline assignment: CDR1 SEHNR and CDR2 FQNEAQ (reference sequence). CDR3 bases: TGTGCCAGCAGCCTAACGGACGGGGACAACACTGAAGCTTTCTTT. Encoded protein: CASSLTDGDNTEAFF.

This rearrangement joins TRBV19 to TRBJ2-7; the D is unclear. From germline, CDR1 is LNHDA and CDR2 SQIVND (reference sequence). The CDR3 spans 11 residues. V was clipped by 10 bases and J by 2 bases, with 9 bases between them. This CDR3 reads CATAGPYEQYF. Here the CDR3 DNA reads TGTGCCACAGCAGGACCCTACGAGCAGTACTTC.

This rearrangement joins TRBV27 to TRBJ1-5, with 7 bases fitting TRBD1. The germline CDR1 and CDR2 sequences are MNHEY and SMNVEV (reference sequence). V shed 6 bases and J 6 bases; nucleotides not matched to a gene: 14. The CDR3 length is 16 residues. CDR3 in DNA: TGTGCCAGCAGGATCACAGGGGCCATAAGAACTCAGCCCCAGCATTTT. It yields the protein CASRITGAIRTQPQHF.

The J gene is TRBJ2-7, the V gene TRBV28, with D unclear. The CDR3 runs 14 residues. Germline V gene data show CDR1 as MDHEN and CDR2 as SYDVKM. The germline V and J ends were trimmed by 7 bases and 0 bases, with 13 bases remaining between them. The CDR3, as DNA: TGTGCCAGCAATACGATAAACCACTCCTACGAGCAGTACTTC. This sequence encodes CASNTINHSYEQYF.

A note on this clone: Other nucleotide sequences from this sample produce the same CDR3. This chain links TRBV9 with TRBJ2-7; no definite D call. The CDR3 has 14 amino acids. Per germline, CDR1 SGDLS and CDR2 YYNGEE. The V gene lost 0 bases and the J gene lost 2 bases, with 9 bases spanning the gap. The CDR3 spells CASSVGGPAYEQYF. The DNA of the CDR3 is TGTGCCAGCAGCGTAGGAGGCCCCGCCTACGAGCAGTACTTC.

This rearrangement joins TRBV7-9 to TRBJ2-5; D remains unclear. The CDR3 loop spans 14 amino acids. The V end lost 4 bases, the J end lost 7 bases, and 16 bases lay between the germline ends. Germline-derived CDR1 and CDR2 are SEHNR and FQNEAQ (reference sequence). CDR3 amino acids: CASSSLRLNGTQYF. In DNA form, the CDR3 reads TGTGCCAGCAGCTCTCTCCGGCTCAACGGGACCCAGTACTTC.

V and J are TRBV9 and TRBJ2-1; TRBD1 is a possible D gene (5 bases). This CDR3 region has 15 residues. V shed 1 base and J shed 5 bases, with 13 bases lying between them. Per the germline V gene, CDR1 is SGDLS and CDR2 is YYNGEE. The CDR3 spells CASSVYETENNEQFF. The CDR3 bases are TGTGCCAGCAGCGTATATGAGACAGAGAACAATGAGCAGTTCTTC.

This sequence joins TRBV21-1 and TRBJ2-3; the table's D gene call, TRBD2, was not cross checked with the DNA. TRBV21-1 is flagged as a pseudogene. CDR3 length: 16 residues. This chain's CDR3 is CASSIYRTSGTDTQYF. In nucleotides, the CDR3 is TGTGCCAGCAGCATTTACCGGACTAGCGGGACCGATACGCAGTATTTT.

The rearrangement uses TRBV29-1 and TRBJ2-3; 9 bases fit TRBD1. CDR3 length: 16 amino acids. Germline V gene lookup returns CDR1 SQVTM and CDR2 ANQGSEA. The V and J ends lost 0 bases and 4 bases, in that order; junction bases with no gene match: 8. The CDR3 loop reads CSVEDLRDRVPDTQYF. The CDR3 DNA follows: TGCAGCGTTGAAGATCTCAGGGACAGGGTCCCAGATACGCAGTATTTT.